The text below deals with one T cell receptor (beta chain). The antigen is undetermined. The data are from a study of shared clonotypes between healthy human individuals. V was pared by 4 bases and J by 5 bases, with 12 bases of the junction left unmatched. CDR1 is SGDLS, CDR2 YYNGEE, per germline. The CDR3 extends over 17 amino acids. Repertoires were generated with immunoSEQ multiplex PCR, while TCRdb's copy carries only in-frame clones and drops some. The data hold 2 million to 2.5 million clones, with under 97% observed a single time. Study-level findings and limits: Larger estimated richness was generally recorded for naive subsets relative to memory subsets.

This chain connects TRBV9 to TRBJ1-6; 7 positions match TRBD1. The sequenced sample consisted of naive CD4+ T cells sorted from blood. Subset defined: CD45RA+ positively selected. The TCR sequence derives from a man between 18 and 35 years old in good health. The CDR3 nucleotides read TGTGCCAGCAGCCCACGATCAGACAGGGACCATAATTCACCCCTCCACTTT. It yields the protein CASSPRSDRDHNSPLHF.